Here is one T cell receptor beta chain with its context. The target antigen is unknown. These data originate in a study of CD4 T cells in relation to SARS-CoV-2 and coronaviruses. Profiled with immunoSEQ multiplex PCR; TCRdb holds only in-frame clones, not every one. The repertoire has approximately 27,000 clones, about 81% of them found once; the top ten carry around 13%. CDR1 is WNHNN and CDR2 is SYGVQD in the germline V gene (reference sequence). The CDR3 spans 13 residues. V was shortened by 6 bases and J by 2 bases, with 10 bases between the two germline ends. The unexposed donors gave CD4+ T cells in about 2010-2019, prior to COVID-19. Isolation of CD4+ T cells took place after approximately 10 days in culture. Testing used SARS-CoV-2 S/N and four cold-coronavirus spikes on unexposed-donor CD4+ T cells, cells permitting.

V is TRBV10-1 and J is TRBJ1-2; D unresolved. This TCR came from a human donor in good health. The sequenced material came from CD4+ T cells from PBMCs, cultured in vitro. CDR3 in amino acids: CASSPGRNYGYTF. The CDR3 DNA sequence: TGCGCCAGCAGCCCCGGACGGAACTATGGCTACACCTTC.